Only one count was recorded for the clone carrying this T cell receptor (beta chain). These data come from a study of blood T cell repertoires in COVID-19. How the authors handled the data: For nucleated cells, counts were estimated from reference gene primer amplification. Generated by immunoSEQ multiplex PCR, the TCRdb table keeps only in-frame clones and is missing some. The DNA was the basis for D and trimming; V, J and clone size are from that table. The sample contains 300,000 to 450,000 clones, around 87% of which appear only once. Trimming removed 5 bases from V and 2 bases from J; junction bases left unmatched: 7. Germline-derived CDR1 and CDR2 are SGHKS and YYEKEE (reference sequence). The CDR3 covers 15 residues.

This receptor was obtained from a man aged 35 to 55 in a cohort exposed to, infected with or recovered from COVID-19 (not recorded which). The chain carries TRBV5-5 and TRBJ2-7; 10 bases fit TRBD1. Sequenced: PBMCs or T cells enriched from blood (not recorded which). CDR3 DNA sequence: TGTGCCAGCAGTAGACAGGGGGCTTACACCTACGAGCAGTACTTC. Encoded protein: CASSRQGAYTYEQYF.